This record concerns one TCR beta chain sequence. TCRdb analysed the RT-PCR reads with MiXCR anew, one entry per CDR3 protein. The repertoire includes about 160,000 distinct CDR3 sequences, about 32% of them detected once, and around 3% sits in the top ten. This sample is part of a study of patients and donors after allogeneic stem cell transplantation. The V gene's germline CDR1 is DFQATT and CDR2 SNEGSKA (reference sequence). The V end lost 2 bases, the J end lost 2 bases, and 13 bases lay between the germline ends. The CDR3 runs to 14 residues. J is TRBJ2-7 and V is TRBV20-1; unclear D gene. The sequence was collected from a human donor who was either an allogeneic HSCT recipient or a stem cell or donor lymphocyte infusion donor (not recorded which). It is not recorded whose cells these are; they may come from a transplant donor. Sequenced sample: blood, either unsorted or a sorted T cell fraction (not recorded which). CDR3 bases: TGCAGTGCTAGAAGGGATGGCGGCCCCTACGAGCAGTACTTC. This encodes CSARRDGGPYEQYF.